A single sample is the source of the 21 T cell receptor beta chains below, sequenced in a study of blood T cell repertoires in COVID-19 (dated by TCRdb to the early 2020s). The library was produced with the immunoSEQ multiplex PCR assay. The clones in this table, taken by TCRdb from immuneACCESS, are in-frame only. Not every clone is retained; where verified, under half of the shortfall comes from an unresolved V gene, and the cause of the rest is unknown. This sample has about 340,000 clones in its table, and 88% of those were observed once. The ten biggest clones cover 6% to 8.5% of the sample. The specimen was peripheral blood. Receptors were obtained from a woman in her sixties or seventies with COVID-19, enrolled during active disease.

The chain recombines TRBV28 with TRBJ2-1; the D is unclear. The CDR3 contains 11 residues. Germline CDR1 reads MDHEN; CDR2 reads SYDVKM. V lost 6 bases, J lost 8 bases, and 8 bases lay in between. CDR3 amino acids: CASSRRYEQFF. The CDR3 nucleotides read TGTGCCAGCAGCCGCCGGTATGAGCAGTTCTTC. The full variable domain, with the rest looked up from reference TRBV28 and TRBJ2-1, is DVKVTQSSRYLVKRTGEKVFLECVQDMDHENMFWYRQDPGLGLRLIYFSYDVKMKEKGDIPEGYSVSREKKERFSLILESASTNQTSMYLCASSRRYEQFFGPGTRLTVL.

The chain couples TRBV2 to TRBJ2-5, with a tentative D call TRBD2 (7 bases). The V gene's germline CDR1 is SNHLY and CDR2 FYNNEI. Trimming left V 6 bases short and J 4 bases short, with 9 bases between. This CDR3 has 12 amino acids. CDR3 residues: CASRRGGETQYF. The CDR3 region has the DNA TGTGCCAGCAGGAGGGGGGGAGAGACCCAGTACTTC.

This rearrangement joins TRBV2 to TRBJ1-2, with 8 nucleotides matching TRBD1. In germline, CDR1 is SNHLY, CDR2 FYNNEI. The CDR3 is 15 amino acids. Trimming took 6 bases from V and 4 from J; bases not matched to a gene: 10. The chain's CDR3 is CASSPLRGQVYGYTF. In DNA, the CDR3 is TGTGCCAGCAGCCCCCTCAGGGGGCAGGTCTATGGCTACACCTTC.

This clone was counted between two and nine times. V is TRBV4-3 and J is TRBJ1-3; D gene ambiguous. CDR1 and CDR2 (germline): LGHNA, YSLEER. This CDR3 has 14 amino acids. Between the trimmed V and J ends, which lost 5 bases and 0 bases, there was a span of 8 bases. The CDR3 region is CASSSDISGNTIYF. CDR3 sequence (DNA): TGCGCCAGCAGCTCAGACATCTCTGGAAACACCATATATTTT.

The V call is TRBV6-5, the J call TRBJ1-2; 11 bases are shared with TRBD1. After removal of 6 bases from V and 3 bases from J, the junction contained 6 bases not matched to a gene. This CDR3 has 15 amino acids. In germline, CDR1 is MNHEY, CDR2 SVGAGI. CDR3: CASRDWTGGDYGYTF. Written as DNA, the CDR3 is TGTGCCAGCAGAGACTGGACAGGGGGCGACTATGGCTACACCTTC.

The chain carries TRBV5-4 and TRBJ2-1, with 9 bases lining up with TRBD1. The CDR3 contains 16 residues. V lost 4 bases and J lost 5; bases outside the gene matches: 10. CDR1 and CDR2 from the germline V gene are SGHNT and YYREEE (reference sequence). The CDR3 sequence is CASSRALGQGDNEQFF. Written as DNA, the CDR3 is TGTGCCAGCAGCCGTGCTCTGGGACAGGGAGACAATGAGCAGTTCTTC.

V gene TRBV29-1 combines with J gene TRBJ1-2; a possible D gene is TRBD1 (5 bases). CDR1 is SQVTM and CDR2 is ANQGSEA in the germline V gene. Trimming shortened V by 2 bases and J by 4 bases, and 11 bases separated the two germline ends. The CDR3 totals 13 residues. CDR3 bases: TGCAGCGTTGAACTCCAGGGCGCCTATGGCTACACCTTC. Translated: CSVELQGAYGYTF.

The rearrangement uses TRBV12-3 or TRBV12-4 and TRBJ2-7, with TRBD1 as a possible D gene (6 bases). This CDR3 is 12 amino acids long. The V and J ends lost 4 bases and 7 bases respectively, with 11 bases between them. The CDR3 loop reads CASSYRVREQYF. The CDR3, as DNA: TGTGCCAGCAGTTACAGGGTGCGGGAGCAGTACTTC.

The chain employs TRBV27 and TRBJ2-7; tentatively, D is TRBD1 (6 bases). This CDR3 comprises 13 residues. V lost 2 bases and J 3 bases, leaving 8 bases between the germline ends. Germline CDR1 MNHEY, CDR2 SMNVEV (reference sequence). In DNA form, the CDR3 reads TGTGCCAGCAGTTTAGTAGGGGGCTACGAGCAGTACTTC. Its protein is CASSLVGGYEQYF.

The rearrangement uses TRBV12-5 and TRBJ1-2, with 9 nucleotides matching TRBD1. V shed 0 bases and J 8 bases; nucleotides not matched to a gene: 10. Germline V gives CDR1 LGHNT, CDR2 FRNRAP. This CDR3 contains 16 residues. The CDR3 sequence is CASGLVPGQGSAGYTF. DNA of the CDR3: TGTGCTAGTGGTTTGGTCCCGGGACAGGGTTCGGCGGGCTACACCTTC.

The rearrangement uses TRBV3-1 (or the pseudogene TRBV3-2) and TRBJ1-6, with D perhaps TRBD1 (6 bases). This CDR3 contains 16 residues. Trimming took off 1 base at V and 5 bases at J, with 12 bases between the two ends. Germline V gives CDR1 LGHDT, CDR2 YNNKEL (reference sequence). CDR3 DNA sequence: TGTGCCAGCAGCCAAGGAACAGGGACTAATAATTCACCCCTCCACTTT. Translation: CASSQGTGTNNSPLHF.

The rearrangement uses TRBV27 and TRBJ1-1; a weak D match, TRBD1 (5 bases). This CDR3 has 13 residues. Germline-derived CDR1 and CDR2 are MNHEY and SMNVEV (reference sequence). Trimming took 3 bases from V and 4 from J, leaving 9 bases between them. The CDR3 region is CASSFRAITEAFF. The CDR3 DNA sequence: TGTGCCAGCAGTTTCAGGGCTATCACTGAAGCTTTCTTT.

This chain connects TRBV2 to TRBJ1-2; no reliable D call. V was cut by 4 bases and J by 8 bases, with 14 bases left in between. The CDR3 has 13 residues. Germline values: CDR1 SNHLY, CDR2 FYNNEI. Written as DNA, the CDR3 is TGTGCCAGCAGTGTGGCCGTTCCAGGAGGCTACACCTTC. Amino acid sequence: CASSVAVPGGYTF.

The CDR3 DNA sequence: TGTGCCAGCAGTTTAATGGCACCCTCTAACTATGGCTACACCTTC. It codes for CASSLMAPSNYGYTF. The chain carries TRBV27 and TRBJ1-2; D ambiguous. V lost 2 bases and J lost 0, with 10 bases in between. The CDR3 has 15 amino acids. Germline-derived CDR1 and CDR2 are MNHEY and SMNVEV (reference sequence).

V and J are TRBV21-1 and TRBJ2-7; the D call of TRBD2 is as the table states it, not checked on the DNA. TRBV21-1 is noted as a pseudogene. The CDR3 runs to 17 residues. The CDR3 sequence: CASSKARGMRPAYEQYF. CDR3 bases: TGTGCCAGCAGCAAAGCGCGGGGTATGCGTCCCGCCTACGAGCAGTACTTC.

A single count supports this clone. This chain's CDR3 is CASSQDQISGNTIYF. Written as DNA, the CDR3 is TGCGCCAGCAGCCAAGATCAGATCTCTGGAAACACCATATATTTT. The chain recombines TRBV4-1 with TRBJ1-3; D is unclear. CDR1 and CDR2 from the germline V gene are MGHRA and YSYEKL. The V and J ends lost 0 bases and 0 bases respectively, with 6 bases between them. CDR3 length equals 15 residues.

The V call is TRBV30, the J call TRBJ1-2; the match to TRBD1 covers 8 bases. The CDR3 runs to 13 residues. J gave up 7 bases and V 0 bases, and 4 bases lay outside the gene matches. Per the germline V gene, CDR1 is GTSNPN and CDR2 is SVGIG (reference sequence). The CDR3 DNA sequence: TGTGCCTGGAGTGTGCAGGGGGCGGGTGGCTACACCTTC. Translated: CAWSVQGAGGYTF.

The gene calls are TRBV6-2 or TRBV6-3 and TRBJ1-1, with D perhaps matching TRBD1 (5 bases). The CDR3 length is 15 residues. Trimming removed 6 bases from V and 2 bases from J, with 16 bases in between. Germline V lookup: CDR1 MNHEY, CDR2 SVGEGT. As DNA, the CDR3 is TGTGCCAGCAGCCAAACGAGACAGACTAACACTGAAGCTTTCTTT. Its translation is CASSQTRQTNTEAFF.

CDR3 protein: CASSVVAGGPTDTQYF. The CDR3 nucleotides read TGTGCCAGCAGCGTAGTAGCGGGGGGGCCCACAGATACGCAGTATTTT. This rearrangement joins TRBV9 to TRBJ2-3; 11 bases align to TRBD2. V shed 0 bases, J shed 2 bases, and the junction held 2 bases outside the gene matches. Germline loops: CDR1 SGDLS, CDR2 YYNGEE. CDR3 length equals 16 residues.

This rearrangement joins TRBV5-6 to TRBJ1-2; 9 nucleotides align to TRBD1. V shed 6 bases and J 7 bases; nucleotides not matched to a gene: 13. This CDR3 comprises 15 residues. In germline, CDR1 is SGHDT, CDR2 YYEEEE. The CDR3 DNA reads TGTGCCAGCACCCTAGTGGGACAGGGCGAGGGTGGCTACACCTTC. This encodes CASTLVGQGEGGYTF. Combining the CDR3 with reference TRBV5-6 and TRBJ1-2 gives the whole variable domain DAGVTQSPTHLIKTRGQQVTLRCSPKSGHDTVSWYQQALGQGPQFIFQYYEEEERQRGNFPDRFSGHQFPNYSSELNVNALLLGDSALYLCASTLVGQGEGGYTFGSGTRLTVV.

The chain has TRBV5-1 and TRBJ1-2, with TRBD1 matching 8 bases. V lost 2 bases to trimming and J lost 8 bases; unmatched junction nucleotides: 11. Germline V CDR1 and CDR2: SGHRS, YFSETQ. The CDR3 runs 15 residues. This CDR3 is CASSFGPDRVDGYTF. DNA for the CDR3: TGCGCCAGCAGCTTTGGTCCGGACAGGGTGGACGGCTACACCTTC.